This entry lists 9 T cell receptor beta chains sequenced from one sample in a study of blood T cell repertoires in COVID-19. Profiling relied on immunoSEQ multiplex PCR, and the TCRdb table lists in-frame clones only, not all of them. The table shows about 340,000 clones, with about nine tenths occurring only once. Specimen: peripheral blood. Every receptor here comes from a woman aged 45-60 years with COVID-19, enrolled during active disease.

This clone has only a few counts. The chain couples TRBV19 to TRBJ2-5; the match to TRBD1 covers 7 bases. Germline CDR1 is LNHDA and CDR2 is SQIVND (reference sequence). The ends lost 9 bases at V and 1 base at J; junction bases unmatched: 2. CDR3 length: 12 residues. CDR3 amino acids: CASGTVQETQYF. The CDR3 bases are TGTGCCAGCGGGACAGTCCAAGAGACCCAGTACTTC.

The chain employs TRBV12-2 and TRBJ1-1; TRBD1 is taken as the D call from the table, unchecked against the DNA. TRBV12-2 is labeled a pseudogene. The CDR3 is made up of 14 amino acids. CDR3 bases: TGTGCAAGTCGCTTAGCGGCAAAGAACACTGAAGCTTTCTTT. Encoded protein: CASRLAAKNTEAFF.

The chain links TRBV13 to TRBJ2-7, with a tentative D call TRBD1 (5 bases). Trimming took 0 bases from V and 3 from J, leaving 6 bases between them. Germline-derived CDR1 and CDR2 are PRHDT and FYEKMQ (reference sequence). The CDR3 sequence is 13 residues long. Here the CDR3 DNA reads TGTGCCAGCAGCTTAGGGACAGACTACGAGCAGTACTTC. It translates to CASSLGTDYEQYF.

The rearrangement links TRBV18 to TRBJ2-5; perhaps TRBD1 as D (6 bases). The germline V gene has CDR1 KGHSH and CDR2 LQKENI. CDR3 length equals 14 residues. Trimming removed 2 bases from V and 1 base from J, with 8 bases in between. The CDR3 DNA reads TGTGCCAGCTCACCAGGACAGATCCAAGAGACCCAGTACTTC. Amino acids: CASSPGQIQETQYF.

The chain combines TRBV6-6 with TRBJ2-1, with TRBD2 matching over 12 bases. Germline V CDR1 and CDR2: MNHNY, SVGAGI (reference sequence). This CDR3 has 14 amino acids. The V gene end was trimmed by 8 bases and the J gene end by 7 bases; junction bases not matched to a gene: 6. CDR3 sequence: CASRTSGRSNEQFF. The CDR3 DNA is TGTGCCAGCCGAACTAGCGGGAGGAGTAATGAGCAGTTCTTC.

This clone has just one count. The rearrangement links TRBV14 to TRBJ2-1, with D unresolved. V lost 0 bases, J lost 5 bases, and 8 bases lay in between. The CDR3 runs to 14 residues. CDR1 SGHDN and CDR2 FVKESK come from the germline V gene. CDR3 bases: TGTGCCAGCAGCCAAGACTTAATTAACAATGAGCAGTTCTTC. Encoded protein: CASSQDLINNEQFF.

This clone turned up a few times. The gene calls are TRBV19 and TRBJ1-1; D is possibly TRBD1 (5 bases). CDR1 is LNHDA and CDR2 is SQIVND in the germline V gene (reference sequence). Trimming took 6 bases from V and 3 from J, leaving 20 bases between them. This CDR3 comprises 16 residues. For the CDR3, the DNA is TGTGCCAGTAGCGGGGTCAGAGGTCGGGGGGACACTGAAGCTTTCTTT. Translation gives CASSGVRGRGDTEAFF. The full variable domain, with the rest looked up from reference TRBV19 and TRBJ1-1, is DGGITQSPKYLFRKEGQNVTLSCEQNLNHDAMYWYRQDPGQGLRLIYYSQIVNDFQKGDIAEGYSVSREKKESFPLTVTSAQKNPTAFYLCASSGVRGRGDTEAFFGQGTRLTVV.

This chain uses TRBV5-4 with TRBJ2-7; 10 nucleotides agree with TRBD2. The CDR3 contains 18 residues. Germline V CDR1 and CDR2: SGHNT, YYREEE (reference sequence). Trimming removed 3 bases from V and 7 bases from J; junction bases left unmatched: 19. CDR3 in DNA: TGTGCCAGCAGCTGGAAAATATGGCGAGGGGCTAGCGGGAGTGAGCAGTACTTC. Amino acids: CASSWKIWRGASGSEQYF.

The chain recombines TRBV2 with TRBJ1-1; no clear D gene. Looked up from germline, CDR1 is SNHLY and CDR2 is FYNNEI. The V end was cut by 2 bases, the J end by 3 bases, with 7 bases between. The CDR3 is made up of 13 amino acids. The CDR3: CASSERRYTEAFF. CDR3 DNA: TGTGCCAGCAGTGAAAGGCGGTACACTGAAGCTTTCTTT.